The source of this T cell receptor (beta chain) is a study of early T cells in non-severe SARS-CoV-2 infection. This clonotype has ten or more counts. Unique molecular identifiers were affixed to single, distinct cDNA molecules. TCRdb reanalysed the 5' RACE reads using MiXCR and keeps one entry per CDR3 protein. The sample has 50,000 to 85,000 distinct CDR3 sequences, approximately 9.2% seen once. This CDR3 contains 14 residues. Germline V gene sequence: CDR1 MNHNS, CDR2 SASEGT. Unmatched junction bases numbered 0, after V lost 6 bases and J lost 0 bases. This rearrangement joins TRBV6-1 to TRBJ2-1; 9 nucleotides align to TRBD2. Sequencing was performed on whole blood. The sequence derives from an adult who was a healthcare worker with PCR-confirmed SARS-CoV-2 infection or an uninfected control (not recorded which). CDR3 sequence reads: CASRTSGSYNEQFF. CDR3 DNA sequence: TGTGCCAGCAGGACTAGCGGCTCCTACAATGAGCAGTTCTTC.